This T cell receptor beta chain was obtained from a study of blood T cell repertoires in COVID-19. The CDR3 runs to 17 residues. Germline CDR1 reads SGHNT; CDR2 reads YENEEA. The J segment lost 5 bases and the V segment lost 4 bases, leaving 11 bases of the junction unmatched. The data were produced by immunoSEQ multiplex PCR, yet TCRdb's version contains in-frame clones alone and is incomplete. The sample includes about 57,000 clones, around three quarters of them seen just once. J is TRBJ1-1 and V is TRBV11-3; 12 bases line up with TRBD1. The sequence was collected from a human donor in a cohort sampled during active COVID-19. The material sequenced was peripheral blood. Written as DNA, the CDR3 is TGTGCCAGCAGCTACCACCGGGACAGGGGGCGGGGGACTGAAGCTTTCTTT. It specifies CASSYHRDRGRGTEAFF.